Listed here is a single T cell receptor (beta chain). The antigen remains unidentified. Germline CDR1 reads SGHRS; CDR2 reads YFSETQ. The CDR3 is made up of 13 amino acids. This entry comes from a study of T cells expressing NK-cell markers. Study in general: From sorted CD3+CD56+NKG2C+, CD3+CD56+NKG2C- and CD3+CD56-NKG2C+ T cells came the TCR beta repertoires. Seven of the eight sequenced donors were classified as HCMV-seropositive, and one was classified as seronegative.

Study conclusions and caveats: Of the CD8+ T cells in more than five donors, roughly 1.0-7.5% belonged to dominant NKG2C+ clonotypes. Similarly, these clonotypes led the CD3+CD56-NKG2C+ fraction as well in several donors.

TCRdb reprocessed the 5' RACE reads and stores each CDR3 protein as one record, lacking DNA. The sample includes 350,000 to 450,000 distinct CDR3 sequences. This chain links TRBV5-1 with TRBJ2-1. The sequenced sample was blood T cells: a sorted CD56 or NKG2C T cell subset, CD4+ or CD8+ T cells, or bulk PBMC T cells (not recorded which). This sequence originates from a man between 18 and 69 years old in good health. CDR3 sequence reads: CASSWGSPNEQFF.